These 26 T cell receptor beta chains were all obtained from the same sample, sequenced in a study of T cell repertoires in cytomegalovirus infection. Each CDR3 protein is one row after TCRdb ran MiXCR on the reads. The table lists some 200,000 distinct CDR3 sequences, roughly a fifth of them singletons. Material: PBMCs. The receptor source for this set is a human donor in good health (CMV status not recorded). Some clones in this sample may be carry-over from other donors' samples.

This clonotype has a handful of counts. This chain connects TRBV28 to TRBJ1-6; D gene uncertain. V was pared by 11 bases and J by 3 bases, with 14 bases between. Per germline, CDR1 MDHEN and CDR2 SYDVKM. The CDR3 contains 14 residues. The CDR3 DNA sequence: TGTGCCGCCAAAGCAGTGCTCTATAATTCACCCCTCCACTTT. Its protein product is CAAKAVLYNSPLHF.

A single count supports this clonotype. This rearrangement joins TRBV15 to TRBJ2-2, with D perhaps matching TRBD2 (5 bases). The CDR3 is 14 amino acids. Trimming cost V 1 base and J 6 bases, with 9 bases left between them. Germline V gives CDR1 LNHNV, CDR2 YYDKDF (reference sequence). The CDR3, as DNA: TGTGCCACCAGCAGAGCCCCTAGCTCCGGGGAGCTGTTTTTT. It codes for CATSRAPSSGELFF. The entire variable domain, with the rest obtained from reference TRBV15 and TRBJ2-2, is as follows: DAMVIQNPRYQVTQFGKPVTLSCSQTLNHNVMYWYQQKSSQAPKLLFHYYDKDFNNEADTPDNFQSRRPNTSFCFLDIRSPGLGDTAMYLCATSRAPSSGELFFGEGSRLTVL.

This clonotype was counted ten times or more. This chain connects TRBV6-1 to TRBJ2-7; TRBD1 aligns across 8 bases. The germline V gene has CDR1 MNHNS and CDR2 SASEGT. The CDR3 has 16 amino acids. J gave up 7 bases and V 7 bases, and 18 bases lay outside the gene matches. CDR3 in amino acids: CASTKTGDRPLLEQYF. The CDR3 DNA reads TGTGCCAGCACAAAGACGGGGGACAGGCCACTTTTGGAGCAGTACTTC.

The CDR3 reads CASSIDREEQYF. CDR3 sequence (DNA): TGTGCCAGCAGTATTGACAGGGAAGAGCAGTACTTC. This rearrangement joins TRBV28 to TRBJ2-7, with 7 positions matching TRBD1. Germline V gene sequence: CDR1 MDHEN, CDR2 SYDVKM. The CDR3 length is 12 residues. With 5 bases clipped from V and 7 bases from J, the junction kept 5 bases outside the gene matches.

This chain uses TRBV18 with TRBJ2-1, with D possibly being TRBD2 (5 bases). From germline, CDR1 is KGHSH and CDR2 LQKENI. V shed 1 base and J shed 7 bases, with 5 bases lying between them. The CDR3 runs 12 residues. This CDR3 is CASSPQRNEQFF. The CDR3 DNA sequence: TGTGCCAGCTCACCACAGCGGAATGAGCAGTTCTTC.

This clonotype was recorded many times. This chain joins TRBV7-2 and TRBJ2-7, with 9 nucleotides matching TRBD2. V shed 0 bases and J 4 bases; nucleotides not matched to a gene: 4. There are 15 residues in the CDR3. The V gene's germline CDR1 is SGHTA and CDR2 FQGNSA. The CDR3, as DNA: TGTGCCAGCAGCTTAGCGGGACTAGCTGCGTACGAGCAGTACTTC. It is translated as CASSLAGLAAYEQYF.

The chain's CDR3 is CASSPGPAMNTEAFF. The CDR3 DNA reads TGCGCCAGCAGCCCTGGACCGGCGATGAACACTGAAGCTTTCTTT. The J gene is TRBJ1-1, the V gene TRBV5-1; D not resolved. Trimming pared 4 bases from V and 0 bases from J, leaving 13 bases between. The CDR3 loop spans 15 amino acids. Germline CDR1 is SGHRS and CDR2 is YFSETQ.

Details on this clonotype: This may come from a read error, since a much larger clone is one base off. This sequence joins TRBV29-1 and TRBJ1-2; D gene unclear. Deletions cut 3 bases from V and 9 bases from J, with 14 bases between. Germline V gene data show CDR1 as SQVTM and CDR2 as ANQGSEA. This CDR3 is 12 amino acids long. CDR3 nucleotide sequence: TGCAGCGTTGACAGGTACTCCGATAGCTACACCTTC. Its protein product is CSVDRYSDSYTF.

This clonotype has ten or more counts. The rearrangement joins TRBV6-5 to TRBJ1-5; D is unresolved. V lost 8 bases and J 4 bases, leaving 12 bases between the germline ends. The CDR3 extends over 13 amino acids. Per germline, CDR1 MNHEY and CDR2 SVGAGI. CDR3 sequence (DNA): TGTGCCAGCCAAGGACGGTTTAATCAGCCCCAGCATTTT. Translated: CASQGRFNQPQHF.

This clonotype was observed a handful of times. The chain is built from TRBV6-6 and TRBJ1-2; D uncertain. The germline V and J ends were trimmed by 4 bases and 8 bases, with 14 bases remaining between them. The length of the CDR3 is 13 residues. The germline CDR1 and CDR2 sequences are MNHNY and SVGAGI (reference sequence). As DNA, the CDR3 is TGTGCCAGCAGTTCCCTCCCAGACGGGGGCTACACCTTC. Its translation is CASSSLPDGGYTF.

In this sample, this clonotype turned up once. The gene calls are TRBV19 and TRBJ1-6, with 7 bases aligning to TRBD1. Germline trimming cut 6 bases from V and 7 bases from J; bases unmatched to any gene: 12. CDR3 length equals 16 residues. Germline-derived CDR1 and CDR2 are LNHDA and SQIVND (reference sequence). CDR3 sequence (DNA): TGTGCCAGTAGGACGTTCTCGACAGGGATCAATTCACCCCTCCACTTT. Its translation: CASRTFSTGINSPLHF.

This clonotype occurred once. The chain joins TRBV28 to TRBJ2-1; D is unclear. The CDR3 is made up of 14 amino acids. Germline loops: CDR1 MDHEN, CDR2 SYDVKM. Deletions cut 2 bases from V and 6 bases from J, with 11 bases between. The CDR3 DNA sequence: TGTGCCAGCAGTTTAGCCCCCAACGTCAATGAGCAGTTCTTC. The encoded protein is CASSLAPNVNEQFF. The variable domain in full, with the rest retrieved from reference TRBV28 and TRBJ2-1, is DVKVTQSSRYLVKRTGEKVFLECVQDMDHENMFWYRQDPGLGLRLIYFSYDVKMKEKGDIPEGYSVSREKKERFSLILESASTNQTSMYLCASSLAPNVNEQFFGPGTRLTVL.

In the case of this clonotype: An end of the junction does not agree with germline; a read error may underlie this. The chain joins TRBV7-7 to TRBJ2-1; 7 bases map to TRBD2. CDR1 SSHAT and CDR2 FNYEAQ come from the germline V gene (reference sequence). The CDR3 has 15 amino acids. The CDR3 DNA reads TGTGCTAGCAGCCCCGCCGGTGCTAGCGGAAATGAGCAGTTCTTC. Translating gives CASSPAGASGNEQFF.

This clonotype was found a few times. V usage is TRBV2 and J usage is TRBJ2-1, with D possibly being TRBD2 (5 bases). The CDR3 consists of 12 residues. V was clipped by 4 bases and J by 5 bases, with 6 bases between them. In germline, CDR1 is SNHLY, CDR2 FYNNEI. The CDR3 nucleotides read TGTGCCAGCAGTGGAGGGAACAATGAGCAGTTCTTC. As protein: CASSGGNNEQFF.

This clonotype was picked up many times. This chain links TRBV12-3 or TRBV12-4 with TRBJ1-6, with 8 bases lining up with TRBD1. The CDR3 is 16 amino acids. V was pared by 3 bases and J by 10 bases, with 11 bases of the junction left unmatched. The CDR3 sequence is CASSFDGQGKYSPLHF. As DNA, the CDR3 is TGTGCCAGCAGTTTCGACGGACAGGGAAAGTACTCACCCCTCCACTTT.

This clonotype has just a few counts. The rearrangement links TRBV19 to TRBJ2-7, with D perhaps matching TRBD1 or TRBD2 (5 bases each). Germline V lookup: CDR1 LNHDA, CDR2 SQIVND (reference sequence). Trimming took off 1 base at V and 0 bases at J, with 10 bases between the two ends. This CDR3 contains 15 residues. In nucleotides, the CDR3 is TGTGCCAGTAGTATAGGGGGCGGGCCCTCCTACGAGCAGTACTTC. It encodes CASSIGGGPSYEQYF.

This chain joins TRBV28 and TRBJ2-2; D gene uncertain. The V gene lost 6 bases and the J gene lost 0 bases, with 11 bases spanning the gap. The V gene's germline CDR1 is MDHEN and CDR2 SYDVKM. This CDR3 has 15 residues. Here the CDR3 DNA reads TGTGCCAGCAGGACGAGAGATGCGAACACCGGGGAGCTGTTTTTT. This codes for CASRTRDANTGELFF.

V gene TRBV6-6 combines with J gene TRBJ2-2, with 8 bases identical to TRBD2. CDR3 length equals 14 residues. The V gene's germline CDR1 is MNHNY and CDR2 SVGAGI (reference sequence). V was clipped by 6 bases and J by 4 bases; unmatched bases: 4. Here the CDR3 DNA reads TGTGCCAGCAGGATTAGCGGGGCCACCGGGGAGCTGTTTTTT. Its protein is CASRISGATGELFF.

The genes are TRBV4-1 and TRBJ2-1, with 11 nucleotides matching TRBD2. The J segment lost 8 bases and the V segment lost 5 bases, leaving 8 bases of the junction unmatched. From germline, CDR1 is MGHRA and CDR2 YSYEKL. The CDR3 is made up of 15 amino acids. This CDR3 is CASSAPTSGKYEQFF. CDR3 DNA: TGCGCCAGCAGCGCACCGACTAGCGGGAAGTATGAGCAGTTCTTC.

On this clonotype: At one end, the junction sequence differs from germline, possibly due to a read error. The chain is built from TRBV5-1 and TRBJ2-2; 8 nucleotides line up with TRBD2. The CDR3 loop spans 15 amino acids. Germline V gene sequence: CDR1 SGHRS, CDR2 YFSETQ. Here the CDR3 reads CASRPGGVDTGVLFF. The DNA for the CDR3 is TGCGCCAGCAGGCCGGGGGGGGTCGACACCGGGGTGCTGTTTTTT. The full variable domain, with the rest looked up from reference TRBV5-1 and TRBJ2-2, is KAGVTQTPRYLIKTRGQQVTLSCSPISGHRSVSWYQQTPGQGLQFLFEYFSETQRNKGNFPGRFSGRQFSNSRSEMNVSTLELGDSALYLCASRPGGVDTGVLFFGEGSRLTVL.

Ten or more counts support this clonotype. The chain has TRBV18 and TRBJ2-6, with D hard to call. CDR3 length equals 15 residues. The germline V gene encodes CDR1 KGHSH and CDR2 LQKENI. Trimming took 2 bases from V and 3 from J, leaving 8 bases between them. The CDR3 nucleotides read TGTGCCAGCTCACCAGATGTACGTGGGGCCAACGTCCTGACTTTC. It translates to CASSPDVRGANVLTF.

Turning to this clonotype: Just one base apart from a much larger clone, this may be a read error. The V and J genes are TRBV7-2 and TRBJ2-3; 8 bases are a match to TRBD2. The V gene's germline CDR1 is SGHTA and CDR2 FQGNSA. The CDR3 extends over 14 amino acids. Trimming at V came to 8 bases and at J to 1 base, leaving 5 bases not matched to a gene. The CDR3 spells CASRSTSGTDTQYF. CDR3 bases: TGTGCCAGCCGCTCGACTAGCGGCACAGATACGCAGTATTTT.

This clonotype was observed at least ten times. The chain employs TRBV7-2 and TRBJ2-6; TRBD1 is a possible D gene (5 bases). CDR3 length: 19 residues. V gave up 2 bases and J gave up 0 bases, with 17 bases separating them. Per the germline V gene, CDR1 is SGHTA and CDR2 is FQGNSA. The CDR3 sequence is CASSLTDSWDHSGANVLTF. CDR3 DNA sequence: TGTGCCAGCAGCTTAACCGACAGTTGGGATCACTCTGGGGCCAACGTCCTGACTTTC.

With respect to this clonotype: It may be a read error: a sequence one base away is much more abundant. This chain uses TRBV11-2 with TRBJ1-6; D is ambiguous. The CDR3 is 16 residues long. The germline gives CDR1 SGHAT, CDR2 FQNNGV. CDR3 protein: CASSRTATSGGSSLHF. The CDR3 DNA sequence: TGTGCCAGCAGCCGTACAGCCACCTCGGGAGGTTCATCCCTCCACTTT.

This clonotype was observed at least ten times. V is TRBV7-2 and J is TRBJ2-5; D call uncertain. CDR1 and CDR2 from the germline V gene are SGHTA and FQGNSA. This CDR3 is 16 amino acids long. V lost 1 base to trimming and J lost 9 bases, with 21 bases between them. Here the CDR3 reads CASSLGRPRISSAQYF. The DNA of the CDR3 is TGTGCCAGCAGCTTAGGTCGTCCTAGGATCTCCTCGGCCCAGTACTTC.

This sequence joins TRBV7-6 and TRBJ1-2; no clear D gene. Per germline, CDR1 SGHVS and CDR2 FNYEAQ. This CDR3 has 15 amino acids. Trimming stripped 1 base from V and 7 bases from J, with 16 bases between. CDR3 region: CASSLEGRGSTGYTF. CDR3 nucleotide sequence: TGTGCCAGCAGCTTAGAAGGTCGGGGTTCGACTGGCTACACCTTC.